This TCR beta chain was captured in a study of T cells in Graves' hyperthyroidism and ophthalmopathy. Findings and caveats of the study: Blood shared most expanded thyroid clonotypes above 0.001.

V dropped 2 bases and J dropped 5 bases, with 10 bases sitting between them. This CDR3 region has 14 residues. Germline-derived CDR1 and CDR2 are LNHDA and SQIVND (reference sequence). Researchers amplified the TCR beta CDR3 regions from RNA transcripts. RT-PCR in the first round (using the HTBI primer set) targeted the TCR CDR3. TCRdb re-analysed the multiplex PCR reads in MiXCR, keeping a single row per CDR3 protein. The sample records about 690,000 distinct CDR3 sequences, 15% to 20% being singletons. With respect to this clonotype: Its matching antigen is unknown.

The sequence derives from a man aged 50 or older with Graves' hyperthyroidism. The chain uses TRBV19 and TRBJ1-5; D gene unclear. The source material was blood. CDR3 loop: CASSIQVSDQPQHF. Here the CDR3 DNA reads TGTGCCAGTAGTATACAGGTTTCGGATCAGCCCCAGCATTTT. The full variable domain, completed using reference TRBV19 and TRBJ1-5, is DGGITQSPKYLFRKEGQNVTLSCEQNLNHDAMYWYRQDPGQGLRLIYYSQIVNDFQKGDIAEGYSVSREKKESFPLTVTSAQKNPTAFYLCASSIQVSDQPQHFGDGTRLSIL.